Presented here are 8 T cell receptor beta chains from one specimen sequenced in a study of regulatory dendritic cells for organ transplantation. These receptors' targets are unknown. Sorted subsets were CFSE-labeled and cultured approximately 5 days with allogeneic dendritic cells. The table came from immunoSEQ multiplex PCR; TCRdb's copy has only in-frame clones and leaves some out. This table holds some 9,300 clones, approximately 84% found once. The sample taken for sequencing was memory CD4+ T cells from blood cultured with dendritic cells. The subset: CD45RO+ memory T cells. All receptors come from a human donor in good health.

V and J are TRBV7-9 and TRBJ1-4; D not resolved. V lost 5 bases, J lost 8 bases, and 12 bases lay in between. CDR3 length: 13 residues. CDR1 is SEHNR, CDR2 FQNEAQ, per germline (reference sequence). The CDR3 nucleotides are TGTGCCAGCAGCCCACTTTGGGCAGAAAAACTGTTTTTT. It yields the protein CASSPLWAEKLFF. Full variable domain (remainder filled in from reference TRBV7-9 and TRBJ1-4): DTGVSQNPRHKITKRGQNVTFRCDPISEHNRLYWYRQTLGQGPEFLTYFQNEAQLEKSRLLSDRFSAERPKGSFSTLEIQRTEQGDSAMYLCASSPLWAEKLFFGSGTQLSVL.

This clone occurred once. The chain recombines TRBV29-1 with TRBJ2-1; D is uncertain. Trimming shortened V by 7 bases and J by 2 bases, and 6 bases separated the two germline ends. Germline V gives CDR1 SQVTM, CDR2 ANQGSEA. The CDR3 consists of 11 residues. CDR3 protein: CSEATYNEQFF. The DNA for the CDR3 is TGCAGCGAGGCAACCTACAATGAGCAGTTCTTC.

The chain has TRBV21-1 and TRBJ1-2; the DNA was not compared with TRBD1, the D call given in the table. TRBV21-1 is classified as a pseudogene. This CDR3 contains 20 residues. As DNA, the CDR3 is TGTGCCAGCAGCCGAGGGGAGTCCCGGGACAGGGATCTACTTAGCTATGGCTACACCTTC. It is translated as CASSRGESRDRDLLSYGYTF.

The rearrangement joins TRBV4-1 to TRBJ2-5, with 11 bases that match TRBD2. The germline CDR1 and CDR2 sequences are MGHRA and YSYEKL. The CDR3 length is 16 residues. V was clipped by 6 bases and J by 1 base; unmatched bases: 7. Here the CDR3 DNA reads TGCGCCAGCAGTCGTAGCGGGAGGGCCTTCCAAGAGACCCAGTACTTC. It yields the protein CASSRSGRAFQETQYF.

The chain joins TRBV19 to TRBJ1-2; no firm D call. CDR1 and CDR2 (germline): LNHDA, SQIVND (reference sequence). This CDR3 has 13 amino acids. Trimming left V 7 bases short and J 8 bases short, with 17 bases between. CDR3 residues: CASNDLGPGGYTF. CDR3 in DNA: TGTGCCAGTAATGACCTGGGCCCTGGGGGCTACACCTTC.

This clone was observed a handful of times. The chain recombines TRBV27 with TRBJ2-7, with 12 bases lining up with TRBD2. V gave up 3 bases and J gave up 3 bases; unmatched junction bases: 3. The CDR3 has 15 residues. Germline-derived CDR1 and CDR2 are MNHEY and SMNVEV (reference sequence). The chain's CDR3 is CASSFGTSGYYEQYF. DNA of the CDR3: TGTGCCAGCAGTTTCGGGACTAGCGGGTACTACGAGCAGTACTTC.

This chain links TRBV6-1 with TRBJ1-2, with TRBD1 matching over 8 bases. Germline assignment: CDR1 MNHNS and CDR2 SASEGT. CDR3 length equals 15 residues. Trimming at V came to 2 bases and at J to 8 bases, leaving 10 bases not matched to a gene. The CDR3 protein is CASSEPGQAMRGYTF. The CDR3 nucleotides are TGTGCCAGCAGTGAACCGGGACAGGCGATGAGGGGCTACACCTTC.

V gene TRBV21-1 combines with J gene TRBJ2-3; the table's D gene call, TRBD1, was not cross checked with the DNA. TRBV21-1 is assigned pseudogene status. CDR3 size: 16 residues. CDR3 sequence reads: CASSTKNRVSTDTQYF. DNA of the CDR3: TGTGCCAGCAGCACAAAGAACAGGGTCAGCACAGATACGCAGTATTTT.